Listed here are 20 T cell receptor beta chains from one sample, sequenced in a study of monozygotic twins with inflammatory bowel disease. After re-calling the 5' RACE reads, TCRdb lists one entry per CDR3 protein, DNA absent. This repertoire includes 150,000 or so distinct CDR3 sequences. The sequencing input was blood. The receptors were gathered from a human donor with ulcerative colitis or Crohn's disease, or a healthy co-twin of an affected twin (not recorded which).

The CDR3 sequence is CASSEKYEQYF. V usage is TRBV25-1 and J usage is TRBJ2-7. Germline V gives CDR1 MGHDK, CDR2 SYGVNS. This CDR3 spans 11 amino acids.

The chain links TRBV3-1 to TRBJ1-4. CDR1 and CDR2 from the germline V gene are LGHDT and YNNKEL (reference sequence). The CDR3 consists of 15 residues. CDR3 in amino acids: CASSPAGTHNEKLFF.

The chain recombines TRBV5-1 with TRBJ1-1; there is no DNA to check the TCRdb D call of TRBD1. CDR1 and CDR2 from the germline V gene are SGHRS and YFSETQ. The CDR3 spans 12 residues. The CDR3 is CASSSLGGDAFF.

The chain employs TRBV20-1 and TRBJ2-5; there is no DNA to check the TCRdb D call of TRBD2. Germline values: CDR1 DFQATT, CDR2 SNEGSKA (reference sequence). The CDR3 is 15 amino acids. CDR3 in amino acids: CSARDPAGREETQYF.

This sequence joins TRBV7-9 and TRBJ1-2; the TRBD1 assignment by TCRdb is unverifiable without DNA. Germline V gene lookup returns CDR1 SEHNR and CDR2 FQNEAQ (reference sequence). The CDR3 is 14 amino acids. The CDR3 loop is CASSLARGISGYTF.

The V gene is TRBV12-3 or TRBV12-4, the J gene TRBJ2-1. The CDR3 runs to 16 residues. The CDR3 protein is CASRTHGISSYNEQFF.

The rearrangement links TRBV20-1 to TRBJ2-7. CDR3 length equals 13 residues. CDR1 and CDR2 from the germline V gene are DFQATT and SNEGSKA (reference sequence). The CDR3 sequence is CSARPFSTDEQYF.

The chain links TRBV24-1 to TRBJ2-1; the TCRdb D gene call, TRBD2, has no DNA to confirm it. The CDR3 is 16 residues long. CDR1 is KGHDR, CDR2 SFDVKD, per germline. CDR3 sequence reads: CATSDPSGGLNNEQFF.

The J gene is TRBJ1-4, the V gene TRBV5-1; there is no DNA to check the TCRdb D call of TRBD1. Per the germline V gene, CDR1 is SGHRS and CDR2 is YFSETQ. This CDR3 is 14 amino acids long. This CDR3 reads CASSSGTGSEKLFF.

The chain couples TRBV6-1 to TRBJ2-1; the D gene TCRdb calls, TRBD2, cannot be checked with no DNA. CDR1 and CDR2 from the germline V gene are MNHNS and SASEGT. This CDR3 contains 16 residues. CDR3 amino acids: CASRLTSGGSYNEQFF.

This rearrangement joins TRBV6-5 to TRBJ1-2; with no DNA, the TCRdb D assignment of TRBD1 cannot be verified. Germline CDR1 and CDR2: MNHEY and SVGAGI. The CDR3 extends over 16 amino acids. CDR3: CASSYEGSGTALDYTF.

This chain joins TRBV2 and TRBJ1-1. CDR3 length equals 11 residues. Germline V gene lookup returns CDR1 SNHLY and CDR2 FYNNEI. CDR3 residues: CASRDRAGSFF.

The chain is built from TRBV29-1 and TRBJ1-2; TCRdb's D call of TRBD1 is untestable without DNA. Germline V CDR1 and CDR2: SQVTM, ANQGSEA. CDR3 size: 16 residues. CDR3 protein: CSVDRTTGERHYGYTF.

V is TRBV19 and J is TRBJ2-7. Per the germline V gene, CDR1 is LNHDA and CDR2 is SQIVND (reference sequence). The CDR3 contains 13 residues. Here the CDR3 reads CASSIQRSYEQYF.

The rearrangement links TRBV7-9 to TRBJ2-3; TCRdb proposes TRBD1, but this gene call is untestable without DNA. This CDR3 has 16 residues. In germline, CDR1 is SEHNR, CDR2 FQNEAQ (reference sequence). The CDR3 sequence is CASSDFRQGGRDTQYF.

CDR3 residues: CASSPKGKETQYF. The chain couples TRBV4-1 to TRBJ2-5. The CDR3 is 13 residues long. Germline V gives CDR1 MGHRA, CDR2 YSYEKL.

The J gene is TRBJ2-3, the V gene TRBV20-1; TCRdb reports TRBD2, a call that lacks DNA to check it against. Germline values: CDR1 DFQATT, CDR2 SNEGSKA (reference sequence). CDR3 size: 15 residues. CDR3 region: CSAREASGGTDTQYF.

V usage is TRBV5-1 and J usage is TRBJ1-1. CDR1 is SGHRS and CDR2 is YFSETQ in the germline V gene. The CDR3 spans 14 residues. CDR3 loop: CASRTDGLNTEAFF.

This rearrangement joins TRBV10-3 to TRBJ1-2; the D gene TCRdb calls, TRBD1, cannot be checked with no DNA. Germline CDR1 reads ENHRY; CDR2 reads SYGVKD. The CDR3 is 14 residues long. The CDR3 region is CAISTQGSDYGYTF.

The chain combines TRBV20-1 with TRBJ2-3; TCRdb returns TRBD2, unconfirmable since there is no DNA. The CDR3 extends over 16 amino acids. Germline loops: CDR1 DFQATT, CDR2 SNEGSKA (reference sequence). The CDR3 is CSARDFRADPTDTQYF.